This T cell receptor beta chain comes out of a study of shared clonotypes between healthy human individuals. The V gene's germline CDR1 is SGHRS and CDR2 YFSETQ. With 4 bases removed from V and 1 base from J, the gap between germline ends came to 11 bases. CDR3 length: 14 residues. Here immunoSEQ multiplex PCR was the method, and the copy in TCRdb shows in-frame clones only, minus some. Of about 490,000 clones listed, around 80% are singletons. This clone has just a few counts. Different DNA sequences within this sample yield the same CDR3. The rearrangement links TRBV5-1 to TRBJ1-2, with D uncertain. The sequence was collected from a woman between 40 and 55 years old in good health. Some clones in this sample may be carry-over from other donors' samples. The sample consisted of PBMCs. The CDR3 reads CASSGGTVNYGYTF. CDR3 bases: TGCGCCAGCAGCGGAGGTACAGTTAACTATGGCTACACCTTC.